This T cell receptor beta chain derives from a study of CXCR3 chemokines and chemotherapy response in bladder cancer. This clonotype occurred many times. In TCRdb, the PCR reads were re-called with MiXCR into one record per CDR3 protein. The sample shows 8,000 or so distinct CDR3 sequences, around an eighth of them seen only once. The CDR3 is 14 residues long. The ends were cut back, 6 bases at V and 1 base at J, with 9 bases in the middle. Germline CDR1 and CDR2: ENHRY and SYGVKD. The chain combines TRBV10-3 with TRBJ2-2; TRBD1 or TRBD2 may be the D gene (5 bases each). The sequence was obtained from a human donor with bladder cancer that responded to neoadjuvant chemotherapy. This material was acquired from a patient whose treatment included neoadjuvant chemotherapy. CDR3 region: CAIRGEGNTGELFF. DNA of the CDR3: TGTGCCATCAGGGGGGAAGGGAACACCGGGGAGCTGTTTTTT.